A single sample gave rise to the 11 T cell receptor beta chains below, sequenced in a study of CD8 T cells in ankylosing spondylitis. Findings and limits, study-wide: Made up of about eight highly homologous variants, a TCR beta motif appeared characteristic of ankylosing spondylitis blood.

These receptors have no identified antigens. TCRdb recomputed calls from the 5' RACE reads with MiXCR, one row per CDR3 protein. Of 100,000 or so distinct CDR3 sequences listed, about 8.3% are singletons. Sequenced input: blood, either unsorted or a sorted T cell fraction (not recorded which). Receptor source: a male donor with ankylosing spondylitis.

At least ten counts were recorded for this clonotype. V gene TRBV28 combines with J gene TRBJ2-5; 11 bases match TRBD2. The CDR3 runs to 14 residues. CDR1 is MDHEN, CDR2 SYDVKM, per germline. V lost 5 bases and J lost 5; bases outside the gene matches: 4. CDR3 residues: CASSTSGRGETQYF. In DNA form, the CDR3 reads TGTGCCAGCAGTACTAGCGGGAGAGGTGAGACCCAGTACTTC.

This clonotype has a count of ten or more. The rearrangement links TRBV20-1 to TRBJ2-7, with D tentatively TRBD1 (5 bases). V was pared by 2 bases and J by 2 bases, with 13 bases between. Germline V lookup: CDR1 DFQATT, CDR2 SNEGSKA (reference sequence). This CDR3 contains 14 residues. CDR3 amino acids: CSARLGPLTYEQYF. The CDR3 DNA follows: TGCAGTGCTAGACTGGGGCCTCTAACCTACGAGCAGTACTTC.

This clonotype was recorded at least ten times. V usage is TRBV28 and J usage is TRBJ2-4; 8 bases map to TRBD2. Losses at the gene ends were 5 bases for V and 8 bases for J; bases not matched to a gene: 14. CDR1 MDHEN and CDR2 SYDVKM come from the germline V gene. The CDR3 length is 16 residues. The CDR3 spells CASSPRTSTLSDIQYF. Written as DNA, the CDR3 is TGTGCCAGCAGTCCGAGGACTAGCACGCTTTCAGACATTCAGTACTTC.

This clonotype was seen more than once but under ten times. The rearrangement joins TRBV3-1 to TRBJ2-1; TRBD1 aligns across 7 bases. The CDR3 totals 14 residues. With 2 bases clipped from V and 4 bases from J, the junction kept 2 bases outside the gene matches. Germline CDR1 is LGHDT and CDR2 is YNNKEL (reference sequence). CDR3 nucleotide sequence: TGTGCCAGCAGCCAACAGGGGGTATACAATGAGCAGTTCTTC. It encodes CASSQQGVYNEQFF.

This clonotype was counted ten times or more. The V gene is TRBV7-9, the J gene TRBJ1-4; D is uncertain. The V and J ends lost 5 bases and 5 bases respectively, with 15 bases between them. The CDR3 sequence is 15 residues long. Germline V gene sequence: CDR1 SEHNR, CDR2 FQNEAQ (reference sequence). In nucleotides, the CDR3 is TGTGCCAGCAGCCCAAAACAAGCTGGGAATGAAAAACTGTTTTTT. Its protein product is CASSPKQAGNEKLFF.

This clonotype was recorded at least ten times. The chain links TRBV9 to TRBJ2-2; TRBD1 agrees at 8 bases. J gave up 3 bases and V 0 bases, and 7 bases lay outside the gene matches. CDR1 and CDR2 from the germline V gene are SGDLS and YYNGEE. The CDR3 covers 17 residues. Here the CDR3 DNA reads TGTGCCAGCAGCGTAGGCCAGGGGGCGATCGACACCGGGGAGCTGTTTTTT. Amino acids: CASSVGQGAIDTGELFF. Supplemented by reference TRBV9 and TRBJ2-2, the full variable domain reads DSGVTQTPKHLITATGQRVTLRCSPRSGDLSVYWYQQSLDQGLQFLIQYYNGEERAKGNILERFSAQQFPDLHSELNLSSLELGDSALYFCASSVGQGAIDTGELFFGEGSRLTVL.

This clonotype was seen many times. The chain has TRBV7-9 and TRBJ1-1; D is undetermined. CDR1 is SEHNR and CDR2 is FQNEAQ in the germline V gene (reference sequence). The length of the CDR3 is 14 residues. V dropped 4 bases and J dropped 1 base, with 10 bases sitting between them. CDR3 in amino acids: CASSSVVGNTEAFF. The DNA for the CDR3 is TGTGCCAGCAGCTCAGTCGTAGGGAACACTGAAGCTTTCTTT. Full variable domain (remainder filled in from reference TRBV7-9 and TRBJ1-1): DTGVSQNPRHKITKRGQNVTFRCDPISEHNRLYWYRQTLGQGPEFLTYFQNEAQLEKSRLLSDRFSAERPKGSFSTLEIQRTEQGDSAMYLCASSSVVGNTEAFFGQGTRLTVV.

This clonotype was found a few times. The chain employs TRBV27 and TRBJ2-7; D gene unclear. The germline gives CDR1 MNHEY, CDR2 SMNVEV (reference sequence). The length of the CDR3 is 11 residues. V lost 7 bases to trimming and J lost 3 bases, with 7 bases between them. CDR3 region: CASKQLYEQYF. The DNA for the CDR3 is TGTGCCAGCAAGCAACTCTACGAGCAGTACTTC.

This clonotype has at least ten counts. The V call is TRBV4-1, the J call TRBJ2-3; maybe TRBD2 (5 bases). The CDR3 is 14 residues long. The germline CDR1 and CDR2 sequences are MGHRA and YSYEKL. Trimming pared 2 bases from V and 8 bases from J, leaving 14 bases between. CDR3 sequence: CASSQSPYEGTQYF. For the CDR3, the DNA is TGCGCCAGCAGCCAATCCCCGTACGAGGGTACGCAGTATTTT.

The J gene is TRBJ2-3, the V gene TRBV2; D not certain. Germline V CDR1 and CDR2: SNHLY, FYNNEI. The germline V and J ends were trimmed by 3 bases and 0 bases, with 4 bases remaining between them. CDR3 length: 13 amino acids. The CDR3 sequence: CASSDVSTDTQYF. DNA of the CDR3: TGTGCCAGCAGTGATGTTAGCACAGATACGCAGTATTTT.

This clonotype was counted ten times or more. This chain links TRBV7-6 with TRBJ1-4, with 7 bases fitting TRBD1. Germline-derived CDR1 and CDR2 are SGHVS and FNYEAQ. Trimming removed 4 bases from V and 2 bases from J; junction bases left unmatched: 4. This CDR3 contains 15 residues. The CDR3 loop is CASSSTGETNEKLFF. The CDR3 DNA follows: TGTGCCAGCAGCTCCACAGGGGAGACTAATGAAAAACTGTTTTTT.